This TCR beta chain emerged from a study of T cell responses to AZD1222 COVID-19 vaccine. General study results and limits: In the spike-specific TCR repertoire, nearly half reportedly target unmutated variant regions.

A word on this clone: What it binds is unknown.

Germline V gives CDR1 SGHNT, CDR2 YYREEE (reference sequence). V lost 4 bases, J lost 4 bases, and 8 bases lay in between. The CDR3 consists of 12 residues. The table came from immunoSEQ multiplex PCR; TCRdb's copy has only in-frame clones and leaves some out. This table has approximately 100,000 clones, approximately 90% appearing once. The rearrangement uses TRBV5-4 and TRBJ2-5; D tentatively reads TRBD1 or TRBD2 (5 bases each). The sample here was peripheral blood, taken on day 0 of AZD1222 vaccination. The sequence was obtained from an adult in good health. CDR3 in amino acids: CASSRDGETQYF. DNA for the CDR3: TGTGCCAGCAGCCGGGACGGAGAGACCCAGTACTTC.